The TCR beta chain described here comes from a study of blood T cells in healthy people across ages. V lost 11 bases and J lost 6, with 10 bases in between. This CDR3 has 11 residues. In germline, CDR1 is ENHRY, CDR2 SYGVKD. Caucasian individuals from Russia who were healthy and aged roughly 6 to 95 acted as donors. The authors drew about 10 milliliters of peripheral blood from each donor. Next came a second PCR, run for roughly 6 to 11 cycles, which used a sample-barcoded 5' primer along with a J-beta primer mix. TCRdb analysed the 5' RACE reads with MiXCR anew, one entry per CDR3 protein. The repertoire holds about 830,000 distinct CDR3 sequences, with less than 80% as singletons.

The clonotype comes from a young man in good health. The sample taken for sequencing was blood. V usage is TRBV10-3 and J usage is TRBJ2-2; D is undetermined. In DNA, the CDR3 is TGTGCCGCCAGAGGTGCCGGGGAGCTGTTTTTT. Its protein is CAARGAGELFF.